This entry lists 18 T cell receptor beta chains sequenced from one sample in a study of shared clonotypes between healthy human individuals. Libraries were prepared by immunoSEQ multiplex PCR; TCRdb keeps only in-frame clonotypes and omits some of them. This sample has some 680,000 clones; 73% occur once, and the top ten carry around 1.8%. The sequenced sample was memory CD4+ T cells sorted from blood. Subset denoted: CD45RA-negative fraction. The receptors were gathered from a woman in her 30s in good health.

The rearrangement uses TRBV7-9 and TRBJ2-1; no reliable D call. Germline-derived CDR1 and CDR2 are SEHNR and FQNEAQ (reference sequence). The CDR3 totals 12 residues. Between the trimmed V and J ends, which lost 1 base and 9 bases, there was a span of 7 bases. In nucleotides, the CDR3 is TGTGCCAGCAGCTTAGGCTCCACTGAGCAGTTCTTC. Translation: CASSLGSTEQFF.

The chain carries TRBV5-4 and TRBJ1-2; 7 nucleotides line up with TRBD1. The CDR3 is 15 amino acids. J was trimmed by 4 bases and V by 0 bases; bases with no gene match: 6. Germline assignment: CDR1 SGHNT and CDR2 YYREEE (reference sequence). CDR3 loop: CASSLGGSGGYGYTF. The CDR3 DNA reads as TGTGCCAGCAGCTTGGGAGGGTCAGGGGGCTATGGCTACACCTTC.

Regarding this clone: Other DNA sequences within the sample encode an identical CDR3. V and J are TRBV29-1 and TRBJ2-7; weak D call: TRBD1 (6 bases). The CDR3 consists of 12 residues. The ends were cut back, 3 bases at V and 1 base at J, with 7 bases in the middle. Germline CDR1 reads SQVTM; CDR2 reads ANQGSEA. CDR3 residues: CSVETGSYEQYF. Written as DNA, the CDR3 is TGCAGCGTTGAGACAGGTTCCTACGAGCAGTACTTC.

This clone was counted ten times or more. J is TRBJ2-7 and V is TRBV7-2; no reliable D call. The V gene's germline CDR1 is SGHTA and CDR2 FQGNSA. The germline V and J ends were trimmed by 2 bases and 6 bases, with 11 bases remaining between them. The CDR3 spans 13 residues. The CDR3 sequence is CASSLNTVGEQYF. CDR3 sequence (DNA): TGTGCCAGCAGCTTAAATACTGTGGGCGAGCAGTACTTC.

The rearrangement links TRBV6-1 to TRBJ2-5, with D possibly TRBD1 on 5 matching bases. V dropped 0 bases and J dropped 5 bases, with 10 bases sitting between them. The germline V gene has CDR1 MNHNS and CDR2 SASEGT. The CDR3 is made up of 14 amino acids. The CDR3 sequence is CASSEASNRETQYF. In DNA form, the CDR3 reads TGTGCCAGCAGTGAAGCCTCGAACAGGGAGACCCAGTACTTC.

Within the sample, this clone is medium-sized. The chain joins TRBV19 to TRBJ1-4; D perhaps matches TRBD1 (5 bases). Trimming pared 6 bases from V and 2 bases from J, leaving 13 bases between. The CDR3 loop spans 15 amino acids. Looked up from germline, CDR1 is LNHDA and CDR2 is SQIVND (reference sequence). The CDR3 region is CASRQGVRTNEKLFF. The CDR3 DNA sequence: TGTGCCAGTAGGCAGGGTGTGCGTACTAATGAAAAACTGTTTTTT.

This clone was picked up a small number of times. The chain recombines TRBV18 with TRBJ1-2; 9 bases match TRBD1. The CDR3 spans 15 residues. Per the germline V gene, CDR1 is KGHSH and CDR2 is LQKENI. Trimming took 6 bases from V and 6 from J; bases not matched to a gene: 11. CDR3 in amino acids: CASSPTGGVLDGYTF. CDR3 coding DNA: TGTGCCAGCTCGCCTACAGGGGGCGTATTGGATGGCTACACCTTC.

The V and J genes are TRBV7-2 and TRBJ1-5; 9 positions agree with TRBD1. The ends lost 1 base at V and 6 bases at J; junction bases unmatched: 10. CDR1 and CDR2 (germline): SGHTA, FQGNSA. The CDR3 loop spans 17 amino acids. The CDR3 DNA is TGTGCCAGCAGCTTAGGTCCCGGGACAGGGATCCTTCAGCCCCAGCATTTT. It is translated as CASSLGPGTGILQPQHF. Full variable domain (outside the CDR3, taken from reference TRBV7-2 and TRBJ1-5): GAGVSQSPSNKVTEKGKDVELRCDPISGHTALYWYRQSLGQGLEFLIYFQGNSAPDKSGLPSDRFSAERTGGSVSTLTIQRTQQEDSAVYLCASSLGPGTGILQPQHFGDGTRLSIL.

The chain joins TRBV11-2 to TRBJ2-3; no firm D call. Germline-derived CDR1 and CDR2 are SGHAT and FQNNGV. This CDR3 contains 12 residues. Trimming removed 5 bases at V and 9 bases at J, with 12 bases between. The CDR3 coding sequence is TGTGCCAGCAGCGCACAGTACTACACGCAGTATTTT. This sequence encodes CASSAQYYTQYF.

The J gene is TRBJ2-5, the V gene TRBV28, with 7 nucleotides matching TRBD1. With V trimmed by 5 bases and J by 0 bases, 9 bases remained unmatched. Germline V gene sequence: CDR1 MDHEN, CDR2 SYDVKM. The CDR3 runs 16 residues. The CDR3 spells CASSPRGTAHQETQYF. For the CDR3, the DNA is TGTGCCAGCAGTCCGAGAGGGACAGCACACCAAGAGACCCAGTACTTC.

J is TRBJ2-3 and V is TRBV6-5; tentatively, D is TRBD1 or TRBD2 (5 bases each). V was trimmed by 3 bases and J by 1 base, leaving 11 bases between them. This CDR3 is built from 15 residues. Germline lookup yields CDR1 MNHEY and CDR2 SVGAGI. CDR3: CASSYGGVGTDTQYF. The CDR3 nucleotides are TGTGCCAGCAGTTATGGGGGAGTCGGCACAGATACGCAGTATTTT.

The CDR3 loop is CASSLAPGMNTEAFF. The CDR3 nucleotides are TGCGCCAGCAGCTTGGCCCCGGGCATGAACACTGAAGCTTTCTTT. The rearrangement uses TRBV5-1 and TRBJ1-1; D not certain. This CDR3 region has 15 residues. Germline lookup yields CDR1 SGHRS and CDR2 YFSETQ. Trimming stripped 0 bases from V and 0 bases from J, with 9 bases between. Full variable domain (outside the CDR3, taken from reference TRBV5-1 and TRBJ1-1): KAGVTQTPRYLIKTRGQQVTLSCSPISGHRSVSWYQQTPGQGLQFLFEYFSETQRNKGNFPGRFSGRQFSNSRSEMNVSTLELGDSALYLCASSLAPGMNTEAFFGQGTRLTVV.

V gene TRBV7-9 combines with J gene TRBJ2-1; no definite D call. Germline CDR1 SEHNR, CDR2 FQNEAQ (reference sequence). The germline V and J ends were trimmed by 3 bases and 6 bases, with 9 bases remaining between them. The CDR3 is made up of 13 amino acids. Here the CDR3 DNA reads TGTGCCAGCAGCTTTATAGGCGGCAATGAGCAGTTCTTC. It specifies CASSFIGGNEQFF.

The V gene is TRBV4-1, the J gene TRBJ2-1; TRBD2 matches 13 bases. The CDR3 has 19 amino acids. J was trimmed by 7 bases and V by 3 bases; bases with no gene match: 15. CDR1 MGHRA and CDR2 YSYEKL come from the germline V gene. CDR3 loop: CASSQLLAGGPMGRNEQFF. The CDR3 DNA reads as TGCGCCAGCAGCCAGCTACTAGCGGGAGGGCCCATGGGAAGAAATGAGCAGTTCTTC.

The rearrangement joins TRBV9 to TRBJ1-1; D is unclear. V shed 3 bases and J shed 0 bases, with 18 bases lying between them. Germline V gives CDR1 SGDLS, CDR2 YYNGEE. This CDR3 has 17 residues. CDR3 in DNA: TGTGCCAGCAGCGCTAGTAGCCCCGTCCTTATGAACACTGAAGCTTTCTTT. This gives the protein CASSASSPVLMNTEAFF.

The chain has TRBV11-3 and TRBJ2-5, with 7 bases fitting TRBD1. The germline gives CDR1 SGHNT, CDR2 YENEEA. The CDR3 totals 15 residues. Germline trimming cut 5 bases from V and 5 bases from J; bases unmatched to any gene: 11. CDR3 sequence (DNA): TGTGCCAGCAGCCTCTCCCAGGGGGTGGTCGAGACCCAGTACTTC. Translating gives CASSLSQGVVETQYF.

V is TRBV15 and J is TRBJ2-7; 9 nucleotides align to TRBD1. V dropped 2 bases and J dropped 2; count of bases not matched to a gene: 13. Germline V gives CDR1 LNHNV, CDR2 YYDKDF (reference sequence). The CDR3 has 18 amino acids. The CDR3 region is CATSRPGQGLGLAYEQYF. The DNA for the CDR3 is TGTGCCACCAGCAGACCGGGACAGGGTTTAGGACTAGCCTACGAGCAGTACTTC.

This clone was found a few times. The chain is built from TRBV7-3 and TRBJ2-5; no clear D. Trimming shortened V by 5 bases and J by 5 bases, and 18 bases separated the two germline ends. CDR1 is SGHTA, CDR2 FQGTGA, per germline. CDR3 length equals 15 residues. CDR3 protein: CASSPGQTFIETQYF. CDR3 coding DNA: TGTGCCAGCAGCCCCGGGCAGACCTTTATCGAGACCCAGTACTTC. Complete variable domain (other parts from reference TRBV7-3 and TRBJ2-5): GAGVSQTPSNKVTEKGKYVELRCDPISGHTALYWYRQSLGQGPEFLIYFQGTGAADDSGLPNDRFFAVRPEGSVSTLKIQRTERGDSAVYLCASSPGQTFIETQYFGPGTRLLVL.